Listed below are T cell receptor beta chains from one sample, sequenced in a study of blood T cell repertoires in COVID-19. Some clones are missing from TCRdb's copy, which holds only in-frame ones; the method was immunoSEQ multiplex PCR. This repertoire shows about 150,000 clones, around 84% found once; its top ten account for 7% to 10%. Sequencing was carried out using peripheral blood. The receptors here all came from a woman in her sixties or seventies with COVID-19, enrolled during active disease. Each CDR3 is given with its conserved first and last residue. D genes are given only for firm matches. Rows may omit the clone size; those that give it use once, few, many or a size class.

D gene,clone size,V gene,J gene,CDR3 DNA,CDR3 protein
-,-,TRBV19,TRBJ1-5,TGTGCCAGTAGTATACCCCCACAGCCCCAGCATTTT,CASSIPPQPQHF
-,-,TRBV19,TRBJ2-2,TGTGCCAGTAGCCTCCCCGCGGGGAACACCGGGGAGCTGTTTTTT,CASSLPAGNTGELFF
TRBD2,-,TRBV19,TRBJ2-1,TGTGCCAGTAGTCCGACGGGACTAGCGGGAAACAATGAGCAGTTCTTC,CASSPTGLAGNNEQFF
TRBD2,once,TRBV18,TRBJ2-5,TGTGCCAGCTCATCCCCCGGGGGGGGTGCAGAGACCCAGTACTTC,CASSSPGGGAETQYF
-,-,TRBV5-1,TRBJ2-1,TGCGCCAGCAGCATCGGGACTTCCAATGAGCAGTTCTTC,CASSIGTSNEQFF
-,few,TRBV7-2,TRBJ2-3,TGTGCCAGCAGCTTAACGGGGGGCCGGGAAGATACGCAGTATTTT,CASSLTGGREDTQYF
TRBD1,-,TRBV5-6,TRBJ2-7,TGTGCCAGCAGCAGAGGGACAGGGAGTTACGAGCAGTACTTC,CASSRGTGSYEQYF
TRBD1,-,TRBV18,TRBJ1-3,TGTGCCAGCTCACCTCGGCAGGGGGCTGGAAACACCATATATTTT,CASSPRQGAGNTIYF
-,-,TRBV11-1,TRBJ1-1,TGTGCCAGCAGCCAACACCCGGGGAACACTGAAGCTTTCTTT,CASSQHPGNTEAFF
-,-,TRBV19,TRBJ2-1,TGTGCCAGTAGTATAGCCGGGTTCCCCCACAATGAGCAGTTCTTC,CASSIAGFPHNEQFF
-,-,TRBV25-1,TRBJ1-4,TGTGCCAGCAGTGAAGGAGGAAAACTGTTTTTT,CASSEGGKLFF
-,-,TRBV19,TRBJ2-3,TGTGCCAGTAGCCAAACAGGGACAGATACGCAGTATTTT,CASSQTGTDTQYF
-,-,TRBV10-1,TRBJ2-1,TGCGCCAGCAGTTACGGCGGGGAAGACAATGAGCAGTTCTTC,CASSYGGEDNEQFF
-,-,TRBV14,TRBJ2-1,TGTGCCAGCAGCCAGGACACCGGGACTTACAATGAGCAGTTCTTC,CASSQDTGTYNEQFF
-,-,TRBV30,TRBJ1-6,TGTGCCTGGAGTGGCCTTACAGGGTATAATTCACCCCTCCACTTT,CAWSGLTGYNSPLHF
TRBD1,-,TRBV13,TRBJ1-1,TGTGCCAGCAGCTCCCAGGGGGCTTCGGCTTTCTTT,CASSSQGASAFF
-,-,TRBV7-2,TRBJ1-2,TGTGCCAGCAGCTTATTGGGCCATGGCTACACCTTC,CASSLLGHGYTF
-,-,TRBV11-3,TRBJ2-5,TGTGCCAGCAGCTTTAGGACAGTAGGCTTCCAAGAGACCCAGTACTTC,CASSFRTVGFQETQYF
TRBD2,-,TRBV20-1,TRBJ2-1,TGCAGTGCTAGTATCAGGACTAGCGGAACGAACAATGAGCAGTTCTTC,CSASIRTSGTNNEQFF
TRBD1,-,TRBV5-4,TRBJ1-2,TGTGCCAGCAGTCCTCCCGTCTTGACAGGGCGGTTTGGCTACACCTTC,CASSPPVLTGRFGYTF
TRBD1,-,TRBV7-2,TRBJ2-4,TGTGCCAGCAGCCCTCACCTTGGACAGGGTGGGGTCATTCAGTACTTC,CASSPHLGQGGVIQYF
-,-,TRBV5-6,TRBJ1-2,TGTGCCAGCAGCTTGGAGGCAGGGCCGCATGGCTACACCTTC,CASSLEAGPHGYTF
-,-,TRBV7-3,TRBJ2-1,TGTGCCAGCAGCCCAGAGAGGTTGGGTGAGCAGTTCTTC,CASSPERLGEQFF
TRBD2,-,TRBV27,TRBJ2-1,TGTGCCAGCAGTTTCACGGGACTAGGCTACAATGAGCAGTTCTTC,CASSFTGLGYNEQFF